One and the same sample provided the 12 T cell receptor beta chains below, sequenced in a study of T cell responses to AZD1222 COVID-19 vaccine. Produced via immunoSEQ multiplex PCR; TCRdb's table is partial and in-frame only. The table lists about 150,000 clones, approximately 89% of them singletons, with about 1.8% in the top ten. The sequences come from peripheral blood, collected 28 days after the second AZD1222 dose. Source of these receptors: an adult who received the AZD1222 COVID-19 vaccine.

CDR3 nucleotide sequence: TGTGCCAGCAGCCAAGGGACAGGGGGTTTGAATTCACCCCTCCACTTT. Amino acids: CASSQGTGGLNSPLHF. The V gene is TRBV3-1 (or the pseudogene TRBV3-2), the J gene TRBJ1-6; TRBD1 matches at 10 bases. Per the germline V gene, CDR1 is LGHDT and CDR2 is YNNKEL (reference sequence). J lost 7 bases, V lost 1 base, and 4 bases had no gene match. This CDR3 has 16 amino acids.

The chain is built from TRBV5-6 and TRBJ1-1; D perhaps matches TRBD1 (6 bases). This CDR3 has 15 amino acids. Germline CDR1 and CDR2: SGHDT and YYEEEE. The V gene lost 4 bases and the J gene lost 7 bases, with 20 bases spanning the gap. The CDR3 DNA sequence: TGTGCCAGCAGCGCAAAGCTTGAGGGGGGCGATGAAGCTTTCTTT. Protein sequence: CASSAKLEGGDEAFF.

The V call is TRBV7-2, the J call TRBJ2-1, with D perhaps TRBD1 (5 bases). This CDR3 spans 14 amino acids. The ends were cut back, 5 bases at V and 8 bases at J, with 16 bases in the middle. The germline V gene encodes CDR1 SGHTA and CDR2 FQGNSA. The CDR3 loop is CASSPWQGGDEQFF. The DNA for the CDR3 is TGTGCCAGCAGCCCCTGGCAGGGCGGCGATGAGCAGTTCTTC.

The chain links TRBV9 to TRBJ2-7; no clear D gene. This CDR3 is built from 13 residues. V was cut by 2 bases and J by 3 bases, with 9 bases left in between. Germline-derived CDR1 and CDR2 are SGDLS and YYNGEE. The CDR3 region has the DNA TGTGCCAGCAGCGTTTCAGAAAACTACGAGCAGTACTTC. Translation gives CASSVSENYEQYF.

This clone was detected once. This rearrangement joins TRBV2 to TRBJ1-1, with TRBD1 as a possible D gene (5 bases). Trimming pared 8 bases from V and 1 base from J, leaving 17 bases between. CDR3 length: 15 residues. In germline, CDR1 is SNHLY, CDR2 FYNNEI. The CDR3 sequence is CASLGAGNRNTEAFF. In DNA, the CDR3 is TGTGCCAGCTTAGGGGCCGGGAATAGGAACACTGAAGCTTTCTTT.

This clone showed up just once. CDR3 region: CASSSRTDTNTGELFF. CDR3 nucleotides: TGTGCCAGCAGCTCCCGGACAGATACTAACACCGGGGAGCTGTTTTTT. This rearrangement joins TRBV11-2 to TRBJ2-2, with D maybe TRBD1 (6 bases). Germline V gene lookup returns CDR1 SGHAT and CDR2 FQNNGV. The CDR3 covers 16 residues. V dropped 4 bases and J dropped 2 bases, with 14 bases sitting between them.

The chain couples TRBV30 to TRBJ1-2; D remains unclear. Germline CDR1 and CDR2: GTSNPN and SVGIG (reference sequence). Trimming stripped 1 base from V and 6 bases from J, with 9 bases between. The CDR3 length is 12 residues. The CDR3 nucleotides read TGTGCCTGGAGTGGAGCAGGAGATGGCTACACCTTC. It yields the protein CAWSGAGDGYTF.

The V gene is TRBV9, the J gene TRBJ1-3; no firm D call. The V gene's germline CDR1 is SGDLS and CDR2 YYNGEE. Trimming took 6 bases from V and 4 from J, leaving 17 bases between them. The CDR3 sequence is 15 residues long. CDR3 sequence (DNA): TGTGCCAGCACTCCTACACTTCCTTCCGGAAACACCATATATTTT. This gives the protein CASTPTLPSGNTIYF.

This chain links TRBV7-2 with TRBJ1-1, with D possibly matching TRBD1 (6 bases). The germline V gene encodes CDR1 SGHTA and CDR2 FQGNSA. The CDR3 is made up of 15 amino acids. Trimming stripped 2 bases from V and 3 bases from J, with 13 bases between. CDR3 nucleotide sequence: TGTGCCAGCAGCTTACGGGCAGGGGCGGACACTGAAGCTTTCTTT. This translates into CASSLRAGADTEAFF.

The chain carries TRBV7-9 and TRBJ2-1, with a tentative D call TRBD1 (6 bases). Trimming cost V 5 bases and J 3 bases, with 20 bases left between them. Germline loops: CDR1 SEHNR, CDR2 FQNEAQ (reference sequence). The CDR3 consists of 17 residues. The CDR3 sequence is CASSRSKGDGIYNEQFF. The CDR3 region has the DNA TGTGCCAGCAGCCGAAGTAAGGGGGACGGTATCTACAATGAGCAGTTCTTC. The complete variable domain, with remaining parts taken from reference TRBV7-9 and TRBJ2-1, reads DTGVSQNPRHKITKRGQNVTFRCDPISEHNRLYWYRQTLGQGPEFLTYFQNEAQLEKSRLLSDRFSAERPKGSFSTLEIQRTEQGDSAMYLCASSRSKGDGIYNEQFFGPGTRLTVL.

V and J are TRBV6-2 or TRBV6-3 and TRBJ1-1; D is uncertain. CDR1 MNHEY and CDR2 SVGEGT come from the germline V gene. Trimming pared 6 bases from V and 4 bases from J, leaving 12 bases between. This CDR3 spans 13 amino acids. CDR3: CASSRHRGTEAFF. The CDR3 DNA follows: TGTGCCAGCAGCAGACACCGGGGCACTGAAGCTTTCTTT.

V usage is TRBV9 and J usage is TRBJ1-2; D unclear. The CDR3 is made up of 17 amino acids. The V and J ends lost 4 bases and 8 bases respectively, with 27 bases between them. Germline V CDR1 and CDR2: SGDLS, YYNGEE. The CDR3 DNA reads TGTGCCAGCAGCCTAACCCCGGACCTGACCTTTCTCCGAGGCTACACCTTC. Translating it yields CASSLTPDLTFLRGYTF.